These T cell receptor beta chains were read from a single sample in a study of CD8+ T cells in alopecia areata. Measured with immunoSEQ multiplex PCR; TCRdb has only the in-frame clones, and not every one. Of about 120,000 clones in the sample, about 60% are singletons; the top ten hold about 3%. Sequenced sample: CD4+ T cells sorted from blood. Every receptor here comes from a human donor in good health. Both conserved end residues are trimmed from each CDR3.

V gene	CDR3 protein
TRBV19	ASSSQERNTQY
TRBV4-1	ASSHAGQGNYEQY
TRBV2	ASRTGAAAQPQH
TRBV9	ASSRTERGYT
TRBV29-1	SVEVRQETQY
TRBV9	ASSVEGDLYGYT
TRBV7-8	ASSVGIWTHNEQF
TRBV19	ASSTGQGSSSPLH
TRBV11-2	ASSLARGTDTQY
TRBV4-1	ASSQLGGPRELF
TRBV4-1	ASSQVTGQGAYEQY
TRBV9	ASSVDLASTEAF
TRBV29-1	SVEDLYGYT
TRBV7-2	ASSSTGHNNSPLH
TRBV29-1	SVPRADTQY
TRBV30	AWAGGLGQPQH
TRBV11-2	ASSINQGNTEAF
TRBV6-5	ASIGTSGANVLT
TRBV5-1	ASSGSRPVYGNEQF
TRBV30	AWSAETGRLGYT
TRBV4-1	ASRRPGQNSGANVLT
TRBV5-1	ASSLNQETQY
TRBV11-2	ASSPDALGEQF
TRBV19	ASSSTGGNQPQH
TRBV25-1	ASPSGTGSSYEQY
TRBV5-1	ASSSNGEGDEQF
TRBV30	ASQRGVYEQY
TRBV5-1	ASCVRGQGAETQY
TRBV9	ASSVNPGSGNTIY
TRBV18	ASPPEGAGDTDTQY
TRBV29-1	SALDRGQETQY
TRBV30	AWRTAGNQETQY
TRBV7-2	ASSLEGHEQY
TRBV7-6	ASSFRTGNEQF
TRBV5-6	ASSSQSLYEQF
TRBV5-1	ASIPGGGGSTGELF